The 2 T cell receptor beta chains given below trace back to one sample, sequenced in a study of control samples from healthy donors and cancer patients. The table came from immunoSEQ multiplex PCR; TCRdb's copy has only in-frame clones and leaves some out. The table shows approximately 86,000 clones, with more than 75% occurring only once. Sequenced input: blood. These receptors were taken from a man aged 30 to 45 in good health.

V gene TRBV9 combines with J gene TRBJ1-1; 9 bases align to TRBD1. This CDR3 is 15 amino acids long. Germline CDR1 is SGDLS and CDR2 is YYNGEE. V lost 3 bases to trimming and J lost 5 bases; unmatched junction nucleotides: 8. Written as DNA, the CDR3 is TGTGCCAGCAGCGGAACCGGGACAGGGAGGACTGAAGCTTTCTTT. Translating it yields CASSGTGTGRTEAFF.

The DNA for the CDR3 is TGTGCCAGCAGTACTAGACAAGGACTCCACTTT. It codes for CASSTRQGLHF. The chain combines TRBV2 with TRBJ1-6, with D uncertain. Germline V gene data show CDR1 as SNHLY and CDR2 as FYNNEI. This CDR3 spans 11 amino acids. The V and J ends lost 5 bases and 16 bases respectively, with 12 bases between them.